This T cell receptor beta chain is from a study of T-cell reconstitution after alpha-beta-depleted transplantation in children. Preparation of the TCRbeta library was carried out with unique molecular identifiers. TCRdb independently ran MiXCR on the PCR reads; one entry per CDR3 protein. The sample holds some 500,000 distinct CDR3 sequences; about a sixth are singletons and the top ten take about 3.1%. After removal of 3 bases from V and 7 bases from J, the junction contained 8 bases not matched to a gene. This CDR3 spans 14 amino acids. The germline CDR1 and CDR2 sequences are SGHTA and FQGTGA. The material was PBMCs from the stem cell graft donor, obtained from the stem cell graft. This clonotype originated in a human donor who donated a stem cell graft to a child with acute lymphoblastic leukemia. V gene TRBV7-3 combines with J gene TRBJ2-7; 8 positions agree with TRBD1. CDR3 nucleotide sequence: TGTGCCAGCAGCTTGGGGACAGGCGCAGGGGAGCAGTACTTC. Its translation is CASSLGTGAGEQYF. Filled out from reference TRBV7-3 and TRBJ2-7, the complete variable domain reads GAGVSQTPSNKVTEKGKYVELRCDPISGHTALYWYRQSLGQGPEFLIYFQGTGAADDSGLPNDRFFAVRPEGSVSTLKIQRTERGDSAVYLCASSLGTGAGEQYFGPGTRLTVT.